One sample yielded the 9 T cell receptor beta chains listed below, sequenced in a study of blood T cell repertoires in COVID-19. Data came from immunoSEQ multiplex PCR; TCRdb stores just in-frame clones and leaves some out. This sample has tens of thousands of clones, with more than 85% found just once. The sample comprised peripheral blood. The receptors shown here come from a human donor with active COVID-19. The donor label of this sample is uncertain.

The rearrangement links TRBV21-1 to TRBJ2-7; TRBD2 is the table's D call and was not checked against the DNA. TRBV21-1 is reported as a pseudogene. This CDR3 has 16 amino acids. For the CDR3, the DNA is TGTGCCAGCAGCAAAGCGCGGCTAGCGGGAGACTACGAGCAGTACTTC. This encodes CASSKARLAGDYEQYF.

The chain uses TRBV20-1 and TRBJ1-6, with 8 bases lining up with TRBD1. Germline CDR1 and CDR2: DFQATT and SNEGSKA (reference sequence). The J segment lost 10 bases and the V segment lost 3 bases, leaving 5 bases of the junction unmatched. The length of the CDR3 is 13 residues. CDR3 DNA: TGCAGTGCTAGTGGGCAGGGGGCCTCACCCCTCCACTTT. As protein: CSASGQGASPLHF.

A few counts support this clone. J is TRBJ2-7 and V is TRBV12-5; TRBD1 matches at 7 bases. The CDR3 runs 14 residues. Germline values: CDR1 LGHNT, CDR2 FRNRAP. After removal of 1 base from V and 6 bases from J, the junction contained 6 bases not matched to a gene. The CDR3 coding sequence is TGTGCTAGTGGTTTGGGACAGGGTCTCGTCGAGCAGTACTTC. This gives the protein CASGLGQGLVEQYF.

This chain links TRBV15 with TRBJ1-5, with 8 nucleotides matching TRBD1. V dropped 0 bases and J dropped 5; count of bases not matched to a gene: 0. Per germline, CDR1 LNHNV and CDR2 YYDKDF (reference sequence). The CDR3 is 14 residues long. This chain's CDR3 is CATSREQGDQPQHF. For the CDR3, the DNA is TGTGCCACCAGCAGAGAACAGGGGGATCAGCCCCAGCATTTT.

The chain combines TRBV11-2 with TRBJ2-3; TRBD1 agrees at 8 bases. The V gene's germline CDR1 is SGHAT and CDR2 FQNNGV. V lost 5 bases and J lost 0; bases outside the gene matches: 4. CDR3 length: 15 amino acids. Written as DNA, the CDR3 is TGTGCCAGCAGCCCGGGACAGGACAGCACAGATACGCAGTATTTT. Protein product: CASSPGQDSTDTQYF. Together with reference TRBV11-2 and TRBJ2-3, the CDR3 gives the full variable domain: EAGVAQSPRYKIIEKRQSVAFWCNPISGHATLYWYQQILGQGPKLLIQFQNNGVVDDSQLPKDRFSAERLKGVDSTLKIQPAKLEDSAVYLCASSPGQDSTDTQYFGPGTRLTVL.

V and J are TRBV9 and TRBJ1-1; the D gene is possibly TRBD1 (6 bases). Germline V gene sequence: CDR1 SGDLS, CDR2 YYNGEE. V lost 0 bases, J lost 12 bases, and 15 bases lay in between. The CDR3 contains 13 residues. CDR3 nucleotides: TGTGCCAGCAGCGTAGGGGGAACAGGGAGAACTTTCTTT. Translated, it gives CASSVGGTGRTFF.

V is TRBV6-2 or TRBV6-3 and J is TRBJ2-1; 15 nucleotides align to TRBD2. This CDR3 is built from 18 residues. Per the germline V gene, CDR1 is MNHEY and CDR2 is SVGEGT. Germline trimming cut 1 base from V and 14 bases from J; bases unmatched to any gene: 15. This CDR3 reads CASSYFGLAGGSYSPEFF. The CDR3 DNA follows: TGTGCCAGCAGTTACTTTGGACTAGCGGGAGGGTCATATAGCCCTGAGTTCTTC.

V gene TRBV30 combines with J gene TRBJ2-1; 16 bases agree with TRBD2. This CDR3 comprises 18 residues. Losses at the gene ends were 3 bases for V and 4 bases for J; bases not matched to a gene: 9. Germline V gene data show CDR1 as GTSNPN and CDR2 as SVGIG (reference sequence). CDR3 in amino acids: CAWRIGGLAGGPYNEQFF. CDR3 DNA: TGTGCCTGGAGGATCGGGGGACTAGCGGGAGGGCCGTACAATGAGCAGTTCTTC.

This chain uses TRBV12-5 with TRBJ2-7, with unresolved D. V gave up 0 bases and J gave up 2 bases, with 11 bases separating them. Germline V lookup: CDR1 LGHNT, CDR2 FRNRAP. The CDR3 has 15 residues. The CDR3 sequence: CASGLVLGSPYEQYF. Here the CDR3 DNA reads TGTGCTAGTGGTTTGGTACTGGGCAGCCCCTACGAGCAGTACTTC. Looking up the rest from reference TRBV12-5 and TRBJ2-7 gives the full variable domain: DARVTQTPRHKVTEMGQEVTMRCQPILGHNTVFWYRQTMMQGLELLAYFRNRAPLDDSGMPKDRFSAEMPDATLATLKIQPSEPRDSAVYFCASGLVLGSPYEQYFGPGTRLTVT.